Listed below are T cell receptor beta chains from one sample, sequenced in a study of T cells in Graves' hyperthyroidism and ophthalmopathy. Using its own MiXCR run on the multiplex PCR reads, TCRdb lists one record per CDR3 protein. The sample includes more than 300,000 distinct CDR3 sequences, approximately 18% of them seen just once. What was sequenced was blood. Source of these receptors: a man between 18 and 35 years old with Graves' ophthalmopathy. CDR3s include the opening cysteine and the closing phenylalanine or tryptophan. The D gene is left open where the match is weak. Some rows have no size entry. The others give once, few or many, or a class for an expanded clone.

-	TRBJ2-7	few	TRBV14	CASSSMIPYEQYF	TGTGCCAGCAGCTCCATGATCCCCTACGAGCAGTACTTC
TRBD2	TRBJ2-7	many	TRBV9	CASSVASGGPQQYF	TGTGCCAGCAGCGTGGCTAGCGGGGGGCCCCAGCAGTACTTC
TRBD1	TRBJ2-7	few	TRBV6-4	CASSSYSGQEGSYEQYF	TGTGCCAGCAGTTCCTATTCTGGACAGGAAGGGTCCTACGAGCAGTACTTC
TRBD1	TRBJ1-5	many	TRBV2	CASSGETGSNQPQHF	TGTGCCAGCAGTGGCGAGACAGGGAGCAATCAGCCCCAGCATTTT
TRBD2	TRBJ2-1	-	TRBV12-5	CASGTSGAYNEQFF	TGTGCTAGTGGTACTAGCGGGGCGTACAATGAGCAGTTCTTC
TRBD1	TRBJ1-4	many	TRBV3-1	CASSPGTGAANEKLFF	TGTGCCAGCAGCCCAGGGACAGGGGCGGCTAATGAAAAACTGTTTTTT
-	TRBJ2-7	-	TRBV29-1	CSVISAGAYEQYF	TGCAGCGTTATCTCTGCAGGGGCCTACGAGCAGTACTTC
TRBD1	TRBJ1-5	many	TRBV7-2	CASSRTGKGNQPQHF	TGTGCCAGCAGCAGGACAGGGAAAGGCAATCAGCCCCAGCATTTT
-	TRBJ1-2	few	TRBV20-1	CSASALPTNYGYTF	TGCAGTGCGTCCGCACTGCCGACGAACTATGGCTACACCTTC
-	TRBJ2-3	few	TRBV6-1	CASSDAAPGGTDTQYF	TGTGCCAGCAGTGATGCGGCACCGGGGGGCACAGATACGCAGTATTTT
-	TRBJ1-2	few	TRBV9	CASNNSPEGDNYGYTF	TGTGCCAGCAACAATTCCCCCGAGGGGGACAACTATGGCTACACCTTC
-	TRBJ1-2	few	TRBV28	CASNSGGGSGYGYTF	TGTGCCAGCAACTCTGGGGGGGGATCAGGCTATGGCTACACCTTC
TRBD2	TRBJ2-3	-	TRBV7-9	CASSRTSGGAGDTQYF	TGTGCCAGCAGCCGGACTAGCGGGGGGGCTGGAGATACGCAGTATTTT
TRBD1	TRBJ2-7	many	TRBV12-3/TRBV12-4	CASSSGTGYLHEQYF	TGTGCCAGCAGTTCCGGGACAGGGTATCTCCACGAGCAGTACTTC
TRBD2	TRBJ2-7	few	TRBV5-1	CASSLELAGTYEQYF	TGCGCCAGCAGCTTGGAACTAGCGGGGACCTACGAGCAGTACTTC
-	TRBJ2-5	-	TRBV6-1	CASSEARKTQYF	TGTGCCAGCAGTGAAGCGCGGAAGACCCAGTACTTC
-	TRBJ2-1	-	TRBV9	CASSEGGGYNEQFF	TGTGCCAGCAGCGAGGGGGGGGGGTACAATGAGCAGTTCTTC
TRBD1	TRBJ2-6	few	TRBV5-8	CASSSGQGATGANVLTF	TGTGCCAGCAGCTCGGGACAGGGTGCTACTGGGGCCAACGTCCTGACTTTC
TRBD1	TRBJ1-3	-	TRBV6-1	CASSDGTGSGNTIYF	TGTGCCAGCAGTGACGGGACAGGCTCTGGAAACACCATATATTTT
-	TRBJ2-7	-	TRBV2	CATHRDKGEQYF	TGTGCCACCCACCGGGACAAGGGCGAGCAGTACTTC
TRBD1	TRBJ1-5	-	TRBV4-1	CASSQSGTGANQPQHF	TGCGCCAGCAGCCAAAGCGGGACAGGGGCCAATCAGCCCCAGCATTTT
-	TRBJ2-1	many	TRBV13	CASSSSEDEQFF	TGTGCCAGCAGCAGCTCGGAGGATGAGCAGTTCTTC
-	TRBJ2-5	-	TRBV5-5	CASRRYRTPQETQYF	TGTGCCAGCAGACGTTATAGGACACCCCAAGAGACCCAGTACTTC
-	TRBJ2-2	-	TRBV7-6	CASSLRAGDGELFF	TGTGCCAGCAGCTTACGGGCAGGGGACGGGGAGCTGTTTTTT
TRBD1	TRBJ2-1	many	TRBV6-1	CASSEEEGQGNNEQFF	TGTGCCAGCAGTGAAGAGGAGGGACAGGGGAACAATGAGCAGTTCTTC
-	TRBJ1-5	-	TRBV2	CASSEWVYSNQPQHF	TGTGCCAGCAGTGAATGGGTATATAGCAATCAGCCCCAGCATTTT
-	TRBJ2-7	few	TRBV9	CASSVATGEQYF	TGTGCCAGCAGCGTAGCTACGGGAGAGCAGTACTTC
-	TRBJ2-3	many	TRBV7-8	CASSLSRERTDTQYF	TGTGCCAGCAGCTTATCCAGGGAACGCACAGATACGCAGTATTTT
-	TRBJ1-3	-	TRBV20-1	CSAQGRLSSGNTIYF	TGCAGTGCCCAGGGACGTCTGAGCTCTGGAAACACCATATATTTT
-	TRBJ2-3	few	TRBV24-1	CATSERGSTDTQYF	TGTGCCACCAGTGAGAGGGGCTCGACAGATACGCAGTATTTT
TRBD2	TRBJ2-2	-	TRBV9	CASSVVSGGYTGELFF	TGTGCCAGCAGCGTAGTTAGCGGGGGGTACACCGGGGAGCTGTTTTTT
-	TRBJ2-1	-	TRBV20-1	CSAAGTDSYNEQFF	TGCAGTGCGGCCGGGACGGACTCCTACAATGAGCAGTTCTTC
-	TRBJ1-3	-	TRBV5-5	CASSFLGGSGNTIYF	TGTGCCAGCAGCTTTTTGGGGGGATCCGGAAACACCATATATTTT
-	TRBJ1-1	many	TRBV3-1	CASSHRATNTEAFF	TGTGCCAGCAGCCACAGGGCTACGAACACTGAAGCTTTCTTT
TRBD1	TRBJ1-6	-	TRBV15	CATSRTLQGSNSPLHF	TGTGCCACCAGCAGGACCTTACAGGGGTCGAATTCACCCCTCCACTTT